This TCR beta chain is drawn from a study of blood T cell repertoires in COVID-19. V was clipped by 5 bases and J by 9 bases; unmatched bases: 8. The V gene's germline CDR1 is SGHAT and CDR2 FQNNGV. The CDR3 sequence is 14 residues long. Repertoires were generated with immunoSEQ multiplex PCR, while TCRdb's copy carries only in-frame clones and drops some. In the table there are about 300,000 clones, 80% to 95% of which are singletons. This receptor was taken from a woman aged 25 to 45 who had recovered from COVID-19. The chain employs TRBV11-2 and TRBJ2-1; 9 nucleotides agree with TRBD1. The sequenced sample consisted of PBMCs or T cells enriched from blood (not recorded which). As DNA, the CDR3 is TGTGCCAGCAGCCAACAGGGGGCAATTTCTGAGCAGTTCTTC. Its translation: CASSQQGAISEQFF. The variable domain in full, with the rest retrieved from reference TRBV11-2 and TRBJ2-1, is EAGVAQSPRYKIIEKRQSVAFWCNPISGHATLYWYQQILGQGPKLLIQFQNNGVVDDSQLPKDRFSAERLKGVDSTLKIQPAKLEDSAVYLCASSQQGAISEQFFGPGTRLTVL.